Each of the 21 T cell receptor beta chains below was sequenced from the same sample in a study of T cells after yellow fever vaccination. TCRdb recomputed calls from the 5' RACE reads with MiXCR, one row per CDR3 protein. The data contain approximately 160,000 distinct CDR3 sequences, 7% to 10% of them singletons. The sample here was CD8+ T cells sorted from PBMCs, taken 45 days after the yellow fever booster vaccination. The receptors shown here come from a man aged 18 to 30 who received the YFV17D yellow fever vaccine.

The chain couples TRBV3-1 to TRBJ1-6, with D unresolved. The germline V and J ends were trimmed by 0 bases and 9 bases, with 15 bases remaining between them. The CDR3 totals 16 residues. In germline, CDR1 is LGHDT, CDR2 YNNKEL (reference sequence). The CDR3 nucleotides read TGTGCCAGCAGCCAAGATATGACGGAGCGACGTTCACCCCTCCACTTT. Protein: CASSQDMTERRSPLHF.

This clonotype was seen only a few times. The chain carries TRBV21-1 and TRBJ2-1; the D call TRBD2 from the table was never checked on the DNA. TRBV21-1 is a recognized pseudogene. The CDR3 runs to 19 residues. The CDR3 loop reads CASHASVGSEGAIIGEQFF. The CDR3 DNA sequence: TGTGCCAGTCACGCTTCGGTCGGTAGCGAGGGAGCAATCATTGGTGAGCAGTTCTTC.

The chain joins TRBV7-8 to TRBJ2-1, with 12 nucleotides matching TRBD2. This CDR3 has 16 amino acids. With 4 bases clipped from V and 4 bases from J, the junction kept 5 bases outside the gene matches. Germline CDR1 reads SGHVS; CDR2 reads FQNEAQ. CDR3 amino acids: CASSWRLAGAYNEQFF. The CDR3 nucleotides are TGTGCCAGCAGCTGGCGACTAGCGGGGGCTTACAATGAGCAGTTCTTC.

In this sample, this clonotype turned up a few times. This sequence joins TRBV6-2 or TRBV6-3 and TRBJ1-1; D call uncertain. The V gene's germline CDR1 is MNHEY and CDR2 SVGEGT. The CDR3 runs to 11 residues. V was trimmed by 0 bases and J by 7 bases, leaving 3 bases between them. The CDR3 sequence: CASSYSDEAFF. For the CDR3, the DNA is TGTGCCAGCAGTTACTCTGATGAAGCTTTCTTT.

The table lists this clonotype with many counts. The chain recombines TRBV9 with TRBJ2-5, with TRBD2 matching over 7 bases. The CDR3 totals 14 residues. After removal of 7 bases from V and 1 base from J, the junction contained 7 bases not matched to a gene. Germline CDR1 and CDR2: SGDLS and YYNGEE. CDR3 sequence: CASGGSGAQETQYF. CDR3 nucleotides: TGTGCCAGCGGCGGGAGCGGGGCCCAAGAGACCCAGTACTTC.

This clonotype was counted only a few times. The chain combines TRBV5-6 with TRBJ2-7; D might be TRBD2 (5 bases). CDR3 length equals 16 residues. Germline values: CDR1 SGHDT, CDR2 YYEEEE. The germline V and J ends were trimmed by 4 bases and 0 bases, with 17 bases remaining between them. The chain's CDR3 is CASSRTGSFDSYEQYV. CDR3 DNA sequence: TGTGCCAGCAGCAGGACGGGATCTTTCGACTCCTACGAGCAGTACGTC.

V gene TRBV12-3 or TRBV12-4 combines with J gene TRBJ2-5, with TRBD2 matching 7 bases. This CDR3 is 13 amino acids long. Trimming cost V 6 bases and J 5 bases; bases outside gene matches: 6. Here the CDR3 reads CASSAPGGETQYF. CDR3 bases: TGTGCCAGCAGCGCCCCCGGGGGGGAGACCCAGTACTTC.

This clonotype has more than one count but fewer than ten. V and J are TRBV4-3 and TRBJ1-2; no clear D. The germline gives CDR1 LGHNA, CDR2 YSLEER. The CDR3 runs 15 residues. V dropped 4 bases and J dropped 0 bases, with 12 bases sitting between them. Here the CDR3 reads CASSPTTDANYGYTF. DNA for the CDR3: TGCGCCAGCAGCCCGACGACGGATGCTAACTATGGCTACACCTTC.

V usage is TRBV7-9 and J usage is TRBJ2-1; either TRBD1 or TRBD2 may supply D (5 bases each). Germline assignment: CDR1 SEHNR and CDR2 FQNEAQ (reference sequence). Trimming shortened V by 11 bases and J by 5 bases, and 16 bases separated the two germline ends. The CDR3 contains 13 residues. CDR3 residues: CAHFRDGDNEQFF. The CDR3 nucleotides are TGTGCCCATTTCCGGGACGGCGACAATGAGCAGTTCTTC.

The chain is built from TRBV11-2 and TRBJ2-1, with TRBD2 matching 11 bases. Trimming at V came to 5 bases and at J to 9 bases, leaving 9 bases not matched to a gene. The germline V gene has CDR1 SGHAT and CDR2 FQNNGV. This CDR3 is built from 15 residues. CDR3 sequence reads: CASSELSGGAVEQFF. In DNA form, the CDR3 reads TGTGCCAGCAGCGAACTTAGCGGGGGGGCAGTTGAGCAGTTCTTC.

This clonotype has ten or more counts. V usage is TRBV5-1 and J usage is TRBJ2-1; TRBD2 might be the D (5 bases). The CDR3 has 15 residues. Germline assignment: CDR1 SGHRS and CDR2 YFSETQ. V was trimmed by 0 bases and J by 7 bases, leaving 14 bases between them. CDR3 amino acids: CASSLARVLVNEQFF. CDR3 bases: TGCGCCAGCAGCTTGGCGAGGGTCTTGGTGAATGAGCAGTTCTTC.

This clonotype came up a few times. The chain combines TRBV20-1 with TRBJ2-7; D might be TRBD2 (5 bases). This CDR3 comprises 15 residues. Germline V gene data show CDR1 as DFQATT and CDR2 as SNEGSKA (reference sequence). The V and J ends lost 0 bases and 0 bases respectively, with 12 bases between them. In DNA form, the CDR3 reads TGCAGTGCTAGAGATCCTCAGCGGAGCTCCTACGAGCAGTACGTC. It is translated as CSARDPQRSSYEQYV.

This clonotype has a handful of counts. This chain uses TRBV4-1 with TRBJ2-5, with D perhaps matching TRBD2 (6 bases). CDR3 length: 14 amino acids. Trimming shortened V by 1 base and J by 4 bases, and 10 bases separated the two germline ends. CDR1 MGHRA and CDR2 YSYEKL come from the germline V gene. The CDR3 region has the DNA TGCGCCAGCAGCCAAGTCGGGGGTGGAGAGACCCAGTACTTC. Translated: CASSQVGGGETQYF.

The chain has TRBV7-9 and TRBJ2-7; perhaps TRBD2 as D (6 bases). Germline CDR1 and CDR2: SEHNR and FQNEAQ (reference sequence). Trimming removed 5 bases at V and 3 bases at J, with 17 bases between. This CDR3 contains 15 residues. The chain's CDR3 is CASSPPGSGDYEQYF. The CDR3, as DNA: TGTGCCAGCAGCCCGCCAGGTAGCGGAGACTACGAGCAGTACTTC.

In its sample, this clonotype was seen a few times. The genes are TRBV6-5 and TRBJ2-3; TRBD1 matches at 7 bases. V was pared by 0 bases and J by 2 bases, with 2 bases of the junction left unmatched. CDR1 MNHEY and CDR2 SVGAGI come from the germline V gene. The CDR3 length is 15 residues. The CDR3 DNA sequence: TGTGCCAGCAGTTACTCGGGACAGACCACAGATACGCAGTATTTT. Amino acids: CASSYSGQTTDTQYF.

The chain carries TRBV9 and TRBJ2-1, with D perhaps being TRBD1 or TRBD2 (5 bases each). V lost 0 bases to trimming and J lost 8 bases, with 18 bases between them. Germline V gives CDR1 SGDLS, CDR2 YYNGEE. The CDR3 totals 16 residues. The CDR3 sequence: CASSVVNGRDRDEQFF. CDR3 in DNA: TGTGCCAGCAGCGTAGTAAACGGCAGGGACCGGGATGAGCAGTTCTTC.

This clonotype has a handful of counts. This chain uses TRBV27 with TRBJ2-1; possible D gene TRBD1, 5 bases. Per the germline V gene, CDR1 is MNHEY and CDR2 is SMNVEV (reference sequence). Trimming removed 2 bases at V and 10 bases at J, with 12 bases between. The CDR3 is 13 residues long. CDR3 in DNA: TGTGCCAGCAGTTTAGGGGCAAATTCCGAGCAGTTCTTC. Its translation is CASSLGANSEQFF.

This clonotype was detected only a few times. V gene TRBV5-1 combines with J gene TRBJ2-4; TRBD2 is a possible D gene (7 bases). Trimming cost V 2 bases and J 5 bases, with 11 bases left between them. The CDR3 loop spans 14 amino acids. From germline, CDR1 is SGHRS and CDR2 YFSETQ. The CDR3 sequence: CASSLGGGENIQYF. CDR3 coding DNA: TGCGCCAGCAGCTTAGGCGGGGGCGAAAACATTCAGTACTTC.

This clonotype was detected a few times. The chain has TRBV10-2 and TRBJ2-2; 9 bases line up with TRBD1. Germline assignment: CDR1 WSHSY and CDR2 SAAADI. The CDR3 covers 18 residues. With 2 bases clipped from V and 0 bases from J, the junction kept 7 bases outside the gene matches. The CDR3: CASSERDRVTANTGELFF. CDR3 in DNA: TGCGCCAGCAGTGAGCGGGACAGGGTAACCGCGAACACCGGGGAGCTGTTTTTT.

The table lists this clonotype with a few counts. This rearrangement joins TRBV12-5 to TRBJ1-2, with TRBD1 matching 9 bases. Germline CDR1 is LGHNT and CDR2 is FRNRAP. The J segment lost 8 bases and the V segment lost 1 base, leaving 5 bases of the junction unmatched. The CDR3 loop spans 14 amino acids. DNA for the CDR3: TGTGCTAGTGGTTTGGGGGGACAGGGACTCGGCTACACCTTC. Its protein product is CASGLGGQGLGYTF.

This clonotype was counted a few times. The chain recombines TRBV21-1 with TRBJ2-7; TRBD1 was called by the table and not checked on the DNA. TRBV21-1 is marked as a pseudogene. CDR3 size: 20 residues. The CDR3 spells CASTLKGLRDRDRALYEQYV. DNA for the CDR3: TGTGCCAGCACCCTTAAAGGTCTGCGAGATCGGGACAGGGCTCTCTACGAGCAGTACGTC.